This entry describes one T cell receptor (beta chain). Its antigen is not identified. The data belong to a study of monozygotic twins with inflammatory bowel disease. The length of the CDR3 is 13 residues. Germline CDR1 is SQVTM and CDR2 is ANQGSEA. Eight distinct reactions (per sample) were used to make the cDNA. Template switching incorporated UMIs with a 6-nucleotide sample barcode. After re-calling the 5' RACE reads, TCRdb lists one entry per CDR3 protein, DNA absent. The sample holds about 330,000 distinct CDR3 sequences. Study-wide results and limits: Support for a single strong signal or clonotype associated with IBD was absent.

The sample taken for sequencing was blood. The chain recombines TRBV29-1 with TRBJ1-2; TCRdb reports TRBD1, a call that lacks DNA to check it against. The clonotype was recovered from a human donor with ulcerative colitis or Crohn's disease, or a healthy co-twin of an affected twin (not recorded which). CDR3 amino acids: CSVVDSDPYGYTF.